The 25 T cell receptor beta chains below come from one sample, sequenced in a study of T cells after yellow fever vaccination. TCRdb itself ran the 5' RACE reads through MiXCR, one entry per CDR3 protein. Of some 73,000 distinct CDR3 sequences in the sample, about 7.7% were seen once. The starting material was CD8+ T cells sorted from PBMCs, obtained on the day of the yellow fever booster vaccination. These receptor sequences come from a young man who received the YFV17D yellow fever vaccine.

This clonotype was seen many times. The genes are TRBV29-1 and TRBJ2-1; 11 bases map to TRBD2. After removal of 3 bases from V and 6 bases from J, the junction contained 1 base not matched to a gene. CDR1 SQVTM and CDR2 ANQGSEA come from the germline V gene. There are 13 residues in the CDR3. In nucleotides, the CDR3 is TGCAGCGTTGACGGGACTAGCGGCAATGAGCAGTTCTTC. Residues: CSVDGTSGNEQFF.

V gene TRBV7-8 combines with J gene TRBJ2-1; 7 nucleotides align to TRBD1. The germline gives CDR1 SGHVS, CDR2 FQNEAQ. The CDR3 contains 16 residues. Trimming removed 1 base from V and 1 base from J; junction bases left unmatched: 4. This chain's CDR3 is CASSLGQGISYNEQFF. As DNA, the CDR3 is TGTGCCAGCAGCTTAGGACAGGGCATTTCCTACAATGAGCAGTTCTTC.

The rearrangement links TRBV4-3 to TRBJ2-3; a weak D match, TRBD1 (6 bases). Germline CDR1 LGHNA, CDR2 YSLEER. This CDR3 spans 17 amino acids. V was cut by 1 base and J by 2 bases, with 16 bases left in between. The CDR3 nucleotides read TGCGCCAGCAGCCAAGGCGTTTGGGGGCCAGACACAGATACGCAGTATTTT. Amino acids: CASSQGVWGPDTDTQYF.

Regarding this clonotype: Being one base from a much bigger clone, this may be a read error. CDR3: CASRSGKGDTYEQYF. The CDR3 DNA sequence: TGTGCCAGCAGGTCCGGGAAAGGTGATACCTACGAGCAGTACTTC. V is TRBV7-9 and J is TRBJ2-7; D possibly corresponds to TRBD2 (5 bases). CDR3 length equals 15 residues. V was shortened by 6 bases and J by 2 bases, with 17 bases between the two germline ends. The germline V gene has CDR1 SEHNR and CDR2 FQNEAQ (reference sequence).

The chain links TRBV29-1 to TRBJ2-1, with D uncertain. The CDR3 is 11 amino acids. The V end lost 0 bases, the J end lost 10 bases, and 7 bases lay between the germline ends. CDR1 is SQVTM and CDR2 is ANQGSEA in the germline V gene. The CDR3 bases are TGCAGCGTTGAAGATCTACGGGAGCAGTTCTTC. This encodes CSVEDLREQFF.

The chain joins TRBV12-3 or TRBV12-4 to TRBJ2-1, with no clear D. The CDR3 consists of 14 residues. Trimming removed 7 bases at V and 1 base at J, with 11 bases between. Written as DNA, the CDR3 is TGTGCCAGCAACGACCCACTATCCTACAATGAGCAGTTCTTC. Protein sequence: CASNDPLSYNEQFF.

In this sample, this clonotype turned up a few times. The chain has TRBV29-1 and TRBJ1-2; D gene uncertain. V lost 0 bases and J lost 0, with 8 bases in between. Germline-derived CDR1 and CDR2 are SQVTM and ANQGSEA. This CDR3 is built from 14 residues. In DNA, the CDR3 is TGCAGCGTTGAAGATCCGAGCCCTAACTATGGCTACACCTTC. Protein product: CSVEDPSPNYGYTF.

This clonotype was observed many times. The rearrangement links TRBV4-1 to TRBJ2-1, with a possible D match to TRBD1 (5 bases). There are 14 residues in the CDR3. Germline-derived CDR1 and CDR2 are MGHRA and YSYEKL. Trimming took 3 bases from V and 8 from J, leaving 14 bases between them. The CDR3 here is CASSQGLKRDEQFF. CDR3 nucleotide sequence: TGCGCCAGCAGCCAGGGGCTGAAACGGGATGAGCAGTTCTTC.

This clonotype came up a few times. V and J are TRBV30 and TRBJ1-2; tentatively, D is TRBD1 (5 bases). The ends were cut back, 4 bases at V and 6 bases at J, with 12 bases in the middle. Per germline, CDR1 GTSNPN and CDR2 SVGIG (reference sequence). The CDR3 extends over 12 amino acids. CDR3 region: CAWTWTTDGYTF. Here the CDR3 DNA reads TGTGCCTGGACCTGGACAACGGATGGCTACACCTTC.

This clonotype was counted a few times. The chain uses TRBV27 and TRBJ2-2; D gene unclear. Trimming removed 8 bases at V and 8 bases at J, with 12 bases between. The CDR3 spans 12 residues. Germline loops: CDR1 MNHEY, CDR2 SMNVEV (reference sequence). This chain's CDR3 is CASLTAAGELFF. Here the CDR3 DNA reads TGTGCCAGCCTAACTGCGGCGGGGGAGCTGTTTTTT.

This CDR3 reads CASSQDSPGNEQFF. CDR3 in DNA: TGCGCCAGCAGCCAAGATTCTCCGGGTAATGAGCAGTTCTTC. The rearrangement joins TRBV4-3 to TRBJ2-1; D remains unclear. Germline lookup yields CDR1 LGHNA and CDR2 YSLEER. The ends were cut back, 0 bases at V and 7 bases at J, with 10 bases in the middle. This CDR3 region has 14 residues.

This clonotype has just a few counts. The chain couples TRBV6-2 or TRBV6-3 to TRBJ1-2; D remains unclear. In germline, CDR1 is MNHEY, CDR2 SVGEGT. V shed 4 bases and J shed 4 bases, with 19 bases lying between them. This CDR3 is 16 amino acids long. The CDR3 DNA reads TGTGCCAGCAGTTCAGATTCGACCCTGCTACTCTATGGCTACACCTTC. The encoded protein is CASSSDSTLLLYGYTF.

The table lists this clonotype with a few counts. J is TRBJ2-7 and V is TRBV27; maybe TRBD2 (6 bases). This CDR3 has 14 residues. Germline CDR1 MNHEY, CDR2 SMNVEV (reference sequence). The V end was cut by 1 base, the J end by 2 bases, with 9 bases between. For the CDR3, the DNA is TGTGCCAGCAGTTTATGGGCGGGGACCTACGAGCAGTACTTC. Translated, it gives CASSLWAGTYEQYF.

The J gene is TRBJ2-1, the V gene TRBV12-3 or TRBV12-4; D is undetermined. The germline V and J ends were trimmed by 7 bases and 0 bases, with 7 bases remaining between them. The CDR3 has 13 amino acids. CDR3 protein: CASTQGSYNEQFF. The CDR3 nucleotides are TGTGCCAGCACCCAAGGCTCCTACAATGAGCAGTTCTTC.

J is TRBJ2-1 and V is TRBV20-1; D is perhaps TRBD1 or TRBD2 (5 bases each). V lost 6 bases to trimming and J lost 9 bases, with 21 bases between them. Germline V gene data show CDR1 as DFQATT and CDR2 as SNEGSKA (reference sequence). The CDR3 sequence is 14 residues long. DNA for the CDR3: TGCAGTGCGGCCCGAATAAGTTCGAGGGGTGAGCAGTTCTTC. Amino acid sequence: CSAARISSRGEQFF.

The rearrangement uses TRBV6-2 or TRBV6-3 and TRBJ2-7; 7 nucleotides match TRBD1. V lost 2 bases, J lost 3 bases, and 4 bases stayed unmatched. The germline V gene encodes CDR1 MNHEY and CDR2 SVGEGT. This CDR3 is built from 14 residues. In nucleotides, the CDR3 is TGTGCCAGCAGTTACGGGGACAGTTACTACGAGCAGTACTTC. The encoded protein is CASSYGDSYYEQYF.

V is TRBV29-1 and J is TRBJ2-1; the D call may be TRBD1 or TRBD2 (5 bases each). This CDR3 is 12 amino acids long. The ends were cut back, 7 bases at V and 7 bases at J, with 14 bases in the middle. The V gene's germline CDR1 is SQVTM and CDR2 ANQGSEA. The CDR3 region is CSALTEGNEQFF. The CDR3 DNA reads as TGCAGCGCACTTACCGAGGGGAATGAGCAGTTCTTC.

This clonotype has at least ten counts. The genes are TRBV15 and TRBJ2-1; a possible D gene is TRBD1 (5 bases). The CDR3 runs to 15 residues. The ends were cut back, 1 base at V and 8 bases at J, with 15 bases in the middle. The germline CDR1 and CDR2 sequences are LNHNV and YYDKDF (reference sequence). The CDR3 coding sequence is TGTGCCACCAGCAGAGTGGCAGGGTTAATTGATGAGCAGTTCTTC. Translation: CATSRVAGLIDEQFF. The variable domain in full, with the rest retrieved from reference TRBV15 and TRBJ2-1, is DAMVIQNPRYQVTQFGKPVTLSCSQTLNHNVMYWYQQKSSQAPKLLFHYYDKDFNNEADTPDNFQSRRPNTSFCFLDIRSPGLGDTAMYLCATSRVAGLIDEQFFGPGTRLTVL.

This clonotype was observed a handful of times. This chain links TRBV12-3 or TRBV12-4 with TRBJ2-7; 10 bases are shared with TRBD2. The CDR3 spans 19 residues. Germline trimming cut 7 bases from V and 1 base from J; bases unmatched to any gene: 19. CDR3: CASNIGGLAGVSRSYEQYF. The DNA for the CDR3 is TGTGCCAGCAATATAGGGGGGCTAGCGGGAGTTAGCCGATCCTACGAGCAGTACTTC.

This sequence joins TRBV20-1 and TRBJ2-3, with no clear D. Germline loops: CDR1 DFQATT, CDR2 SNEGSKA (reference sequence). Trimming removed 3 bases at V and 2 bases at J, with 12 bases between. The CDR3 totals 14 residues. The CDR3 DNA reads TGCAGTGCTAGCGAGCGCCCGAACACAGATACGCAGTATTTT. It codes for CSASERPNTDTQYF.

This clonotype turned up a few times. The rearrangement joins TRBV6-2 or TRBV6-3 to TRBJ2-7, with 12 positions matching TRBD2. Germline values: CDR1 MNHEY, CDR2 SVGEGT. V shed 5 bases and J 3 bases; nucleotides not matched to a gene: 8. There are 16 residues in the CDR3. The CDR3 coding sequence is TGTGCCAGCAGTACCACGACTAGCGGGAGTCTCTACGAGCAGTACTTC. It codes for CASSTTTSGSLYEQYF.

The V call is TRBV11-2, the J call TRBJ2-1; no clear D. V was cut by 6 bases and J by 9 bases, with 12 bases left in between. Germline CDR1 is SGHAT and CDR2 is FQNNGV. The CDR3 spans 12 residues. The CDR3: CASRLWGTEQFF. The CDR3 region has the DNA TGTGCCAGCAGACTTTGGGGTACTGAGCAGTTCTTC.

This clonotype was seen many times. The rearrangement joins TRBV11-2 to TRBJ1-1; a possible D gene is TRBD1 (6 bases). The CDR3 runs 13 residues. V lost 1 base to trimming and J lost 8 bases, with 11 bases between them. CDR1 and CDR2 (germline): SGHAT, FQNNGV. CDR3 sequence (DNA): TGTGCCAGCAGCTTAGTATTTGGGACAGAAGCTTTCTTT. Encoded protein: CASSLVFGTEAFF.

The V call is TRBV4-3, the J call TRBJ2-1; D is possibly TRBD2 (6 bases). The ends were cut back, 0 bases at V and 6 bases at J, with 18 bases in the middle. CDR3 length: 17 residues. Per germline, CDR1 LGHNA and CDR2 YSLEER. CDR3 nucleotides: TGCGCCAGCAGCCAAGATCTGGGCCTAGCGAGAGTCAATGAGCAGTTCTTC. This encodes CASSQDLGLARVNEQFF.

This clonotype was counted a few times. The chain employs TRBV4-3 and TRBJ1-1, with D unresolved. CDR3 length: 12 amino acids. V lost 3 bases and J lost 5, with 7 bases in between. The V gene's germline CDR1 is LGHNA and CDR2 YSLEER. DNA for the CDR3: TGCGCCAGCAGCCACGGGCGAACTGAAGCTTTCTTT. This gives the protein CASSHGRTEAFF.